The source of this T cell receptor beta chain is a study of blood T cell repertoires in COVID-19. In the study overall: COVID-19 samples collected from the United States, Italy and Spain covered acute and convalescent phases.

Trimming shortened V by 3 bases and J by 2 bases, and 14 bases separated the two germline ends. This CDR3 spans 15 amino acids. The germline V gene has CDR1 KGHSH and CDR2 LQKENI. In the original analysis: The assay estimated nucleated cells by amplifying reference gene primers. TCRdb's table, derived via immunoSEQ multiplex PCR, lists solely in-frame clones and lacks some. V and J calls and clone size are given by that table; D and trimming were obtained from the DNA. The table shows 400,000 to 550,000 clones, with roughly 87% occurring only once. The chain is built from TRBV18 and TRBJ2-7; a possible D gene is TRBD1 (6 bases). This sequence originates from a woman aged 18-29 years with acute COVID-19. Sequenced sample: PBMCs or T cells enriched from blood (not recorded which). The CDR3 DNA reads as TGTGCCAGCTCACCTATTTCGGCAGGGGCCTACGAGCAGTACTTC. Amino acid sequence: CASSPISAGAYEQYF.